This TCR beta chain was recovered during a study of blood T cell repertoires in COVID-19. Study background: COVID-19 samples, acute and convalescent, were from the United States, Italy and Spain. The analysed material was cDNA or gDNA that came from T cells, B-cell-depleted T cells, or PBMCs.

As processed by the authors: Estimates of nucleated cell counts were drawn from the amplification of reference gene primers. TCRdb's copy holds only in-frame clones and misses some; the assay was immunoSEQ multiplex PCR. V, J and clone size are taken as reported in that table, and D and trimming were inferred from the DNA itself. The sample holds fewer than 130,000 clones, approximately 81% seen once. This TCR came from a human donor in a cohort sampled during active COVID-19. The specimen sequenced was peripheral blood.

The CDR3 sequence is CASSQVAGGPRDTQYF. For the CDR3, the DNA is TGCGCCAGCAGCCAGGTAGCGGGGGGCCCGAGAGATACGCAGTATTTT. This chain uses TRBV4-3 with TRBJ2-3; TRBD2 agrees at 10 bases. The germline V gene encodes CDR1 LGHNA and CDR2 YSLEER. J was trimmed by 5 bases and V by 3 bases; bases with no gene match: 8. This CDR3 comprises 16 residues.